This T cell receptor (beta chain) was observed in a study of blood T cell repertoires in COVID-19. Across the study: Acute and convalescent COVID-19 samples came from the United States, Italy and Spain. The cDNA or gDNA used as material had been derived from T cells, B-cell-depleted T cells, or PBMCs.

This table comes from immunoSEQ multiplex PCR, and its TCRdb copy is limited to in-frame clones, with some not included. This sample has some 230,000 clones, with 82% found just once. The CDR3 loop spans 16 amino acids. Germline loops: CDR1 SGHVS, CDR2 FNYEAQ. V dropped 0 bases and J dropped 9 bases, with 18 bases sitting between them. This clone was detected only once. The receptor's source is a woman older than 75 with COVID-19, enrolled during active disease. Source material: peripheral blood. This chain links TRBV7-6 with TRBJ1-5; no reliable D call. The chain's CDR3 is CASSLAPSGSPLPQHF. The CDR3 DNA is TGTGCCAGCAGCTTAGCTCCCTCAGGATCCCCGTTGCCCCAGCATTTT.